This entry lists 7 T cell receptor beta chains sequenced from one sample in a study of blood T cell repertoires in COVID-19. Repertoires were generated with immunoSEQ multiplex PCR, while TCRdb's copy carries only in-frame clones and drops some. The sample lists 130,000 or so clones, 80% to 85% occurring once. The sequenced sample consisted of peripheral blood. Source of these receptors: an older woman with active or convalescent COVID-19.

CDR3 region: CASSLLDSPYEQYF. The CDR3 nucleotides are TGTGCCAGTAGTTTACTGGACAGCCCCTACGAGCAGTACTTC. V and J are TRBV19 and TRBJ2-7; perhaps TRBD1 as D (6 bases). V dropped 5 bases and J dropped 2 bases, with 13 bases sitting between them. Germline CDR1 LNHDA, CDR2 SQIVND (reference sequence). CDR3 length equals 14 residues.

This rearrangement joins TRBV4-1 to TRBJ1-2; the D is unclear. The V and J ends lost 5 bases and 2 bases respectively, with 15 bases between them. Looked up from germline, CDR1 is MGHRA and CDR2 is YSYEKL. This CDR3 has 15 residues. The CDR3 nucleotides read TGCGCCAGCAGCTTGGACCGGGATTTAAACTATGGCTACACCTTC. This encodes CASSLDRDLNYGYTF.

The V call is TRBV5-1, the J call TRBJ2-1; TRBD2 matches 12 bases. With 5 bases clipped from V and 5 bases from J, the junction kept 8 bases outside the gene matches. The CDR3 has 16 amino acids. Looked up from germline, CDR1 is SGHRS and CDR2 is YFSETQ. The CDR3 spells CASSPKLAGGNNEQFF. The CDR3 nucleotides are TGCGCCAGCAGTCCGAAACTAGCGGGGGGCAACAATGAGCAGTTCTTC.

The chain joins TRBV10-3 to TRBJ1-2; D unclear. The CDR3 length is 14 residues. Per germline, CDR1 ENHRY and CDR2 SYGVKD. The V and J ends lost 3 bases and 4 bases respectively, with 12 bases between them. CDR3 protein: CAISEEPRVYGYTF. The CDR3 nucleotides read TGTGCCATCAGTGAAGAGCCTCGGGTCTATGGCTACACCTTC.

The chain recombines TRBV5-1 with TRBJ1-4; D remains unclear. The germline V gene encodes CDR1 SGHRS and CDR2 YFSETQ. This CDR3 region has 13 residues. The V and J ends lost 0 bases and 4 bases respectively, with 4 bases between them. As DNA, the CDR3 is TGCGCCAGCAGCTTGGCCCGTAATGAAAAACTGTTTTTT. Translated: CASSLARNEKLFF.

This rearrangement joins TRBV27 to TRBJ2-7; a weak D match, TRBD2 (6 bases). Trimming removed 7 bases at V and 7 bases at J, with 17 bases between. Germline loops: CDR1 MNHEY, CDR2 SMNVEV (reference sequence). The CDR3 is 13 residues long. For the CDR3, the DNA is TGTGCCAGCAATCGGAACGGGGGATGGGAGCAGTACTTC. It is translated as CASNRNGGWEQYF.

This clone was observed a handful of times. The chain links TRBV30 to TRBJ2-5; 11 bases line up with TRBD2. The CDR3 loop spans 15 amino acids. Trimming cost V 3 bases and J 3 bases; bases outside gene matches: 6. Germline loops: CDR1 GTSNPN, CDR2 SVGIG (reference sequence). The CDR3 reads CAWRPGLAGKETQYF. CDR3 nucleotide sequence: TGTGCCTGGAGGCCCGGACTAGCGGGTAAAGAGACCCAGTACTTC.